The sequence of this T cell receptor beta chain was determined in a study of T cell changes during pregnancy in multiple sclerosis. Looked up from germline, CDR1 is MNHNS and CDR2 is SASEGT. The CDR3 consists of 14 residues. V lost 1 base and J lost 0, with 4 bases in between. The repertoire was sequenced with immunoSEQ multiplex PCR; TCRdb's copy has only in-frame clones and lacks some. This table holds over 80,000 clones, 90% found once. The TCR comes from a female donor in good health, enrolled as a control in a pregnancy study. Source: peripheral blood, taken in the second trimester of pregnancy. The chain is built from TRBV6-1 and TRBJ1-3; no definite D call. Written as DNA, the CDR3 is TGTGCCAGCAGTGAAGGTATCTCTGGAAACACCATATATTTT. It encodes CASSEGISGNTIYF.